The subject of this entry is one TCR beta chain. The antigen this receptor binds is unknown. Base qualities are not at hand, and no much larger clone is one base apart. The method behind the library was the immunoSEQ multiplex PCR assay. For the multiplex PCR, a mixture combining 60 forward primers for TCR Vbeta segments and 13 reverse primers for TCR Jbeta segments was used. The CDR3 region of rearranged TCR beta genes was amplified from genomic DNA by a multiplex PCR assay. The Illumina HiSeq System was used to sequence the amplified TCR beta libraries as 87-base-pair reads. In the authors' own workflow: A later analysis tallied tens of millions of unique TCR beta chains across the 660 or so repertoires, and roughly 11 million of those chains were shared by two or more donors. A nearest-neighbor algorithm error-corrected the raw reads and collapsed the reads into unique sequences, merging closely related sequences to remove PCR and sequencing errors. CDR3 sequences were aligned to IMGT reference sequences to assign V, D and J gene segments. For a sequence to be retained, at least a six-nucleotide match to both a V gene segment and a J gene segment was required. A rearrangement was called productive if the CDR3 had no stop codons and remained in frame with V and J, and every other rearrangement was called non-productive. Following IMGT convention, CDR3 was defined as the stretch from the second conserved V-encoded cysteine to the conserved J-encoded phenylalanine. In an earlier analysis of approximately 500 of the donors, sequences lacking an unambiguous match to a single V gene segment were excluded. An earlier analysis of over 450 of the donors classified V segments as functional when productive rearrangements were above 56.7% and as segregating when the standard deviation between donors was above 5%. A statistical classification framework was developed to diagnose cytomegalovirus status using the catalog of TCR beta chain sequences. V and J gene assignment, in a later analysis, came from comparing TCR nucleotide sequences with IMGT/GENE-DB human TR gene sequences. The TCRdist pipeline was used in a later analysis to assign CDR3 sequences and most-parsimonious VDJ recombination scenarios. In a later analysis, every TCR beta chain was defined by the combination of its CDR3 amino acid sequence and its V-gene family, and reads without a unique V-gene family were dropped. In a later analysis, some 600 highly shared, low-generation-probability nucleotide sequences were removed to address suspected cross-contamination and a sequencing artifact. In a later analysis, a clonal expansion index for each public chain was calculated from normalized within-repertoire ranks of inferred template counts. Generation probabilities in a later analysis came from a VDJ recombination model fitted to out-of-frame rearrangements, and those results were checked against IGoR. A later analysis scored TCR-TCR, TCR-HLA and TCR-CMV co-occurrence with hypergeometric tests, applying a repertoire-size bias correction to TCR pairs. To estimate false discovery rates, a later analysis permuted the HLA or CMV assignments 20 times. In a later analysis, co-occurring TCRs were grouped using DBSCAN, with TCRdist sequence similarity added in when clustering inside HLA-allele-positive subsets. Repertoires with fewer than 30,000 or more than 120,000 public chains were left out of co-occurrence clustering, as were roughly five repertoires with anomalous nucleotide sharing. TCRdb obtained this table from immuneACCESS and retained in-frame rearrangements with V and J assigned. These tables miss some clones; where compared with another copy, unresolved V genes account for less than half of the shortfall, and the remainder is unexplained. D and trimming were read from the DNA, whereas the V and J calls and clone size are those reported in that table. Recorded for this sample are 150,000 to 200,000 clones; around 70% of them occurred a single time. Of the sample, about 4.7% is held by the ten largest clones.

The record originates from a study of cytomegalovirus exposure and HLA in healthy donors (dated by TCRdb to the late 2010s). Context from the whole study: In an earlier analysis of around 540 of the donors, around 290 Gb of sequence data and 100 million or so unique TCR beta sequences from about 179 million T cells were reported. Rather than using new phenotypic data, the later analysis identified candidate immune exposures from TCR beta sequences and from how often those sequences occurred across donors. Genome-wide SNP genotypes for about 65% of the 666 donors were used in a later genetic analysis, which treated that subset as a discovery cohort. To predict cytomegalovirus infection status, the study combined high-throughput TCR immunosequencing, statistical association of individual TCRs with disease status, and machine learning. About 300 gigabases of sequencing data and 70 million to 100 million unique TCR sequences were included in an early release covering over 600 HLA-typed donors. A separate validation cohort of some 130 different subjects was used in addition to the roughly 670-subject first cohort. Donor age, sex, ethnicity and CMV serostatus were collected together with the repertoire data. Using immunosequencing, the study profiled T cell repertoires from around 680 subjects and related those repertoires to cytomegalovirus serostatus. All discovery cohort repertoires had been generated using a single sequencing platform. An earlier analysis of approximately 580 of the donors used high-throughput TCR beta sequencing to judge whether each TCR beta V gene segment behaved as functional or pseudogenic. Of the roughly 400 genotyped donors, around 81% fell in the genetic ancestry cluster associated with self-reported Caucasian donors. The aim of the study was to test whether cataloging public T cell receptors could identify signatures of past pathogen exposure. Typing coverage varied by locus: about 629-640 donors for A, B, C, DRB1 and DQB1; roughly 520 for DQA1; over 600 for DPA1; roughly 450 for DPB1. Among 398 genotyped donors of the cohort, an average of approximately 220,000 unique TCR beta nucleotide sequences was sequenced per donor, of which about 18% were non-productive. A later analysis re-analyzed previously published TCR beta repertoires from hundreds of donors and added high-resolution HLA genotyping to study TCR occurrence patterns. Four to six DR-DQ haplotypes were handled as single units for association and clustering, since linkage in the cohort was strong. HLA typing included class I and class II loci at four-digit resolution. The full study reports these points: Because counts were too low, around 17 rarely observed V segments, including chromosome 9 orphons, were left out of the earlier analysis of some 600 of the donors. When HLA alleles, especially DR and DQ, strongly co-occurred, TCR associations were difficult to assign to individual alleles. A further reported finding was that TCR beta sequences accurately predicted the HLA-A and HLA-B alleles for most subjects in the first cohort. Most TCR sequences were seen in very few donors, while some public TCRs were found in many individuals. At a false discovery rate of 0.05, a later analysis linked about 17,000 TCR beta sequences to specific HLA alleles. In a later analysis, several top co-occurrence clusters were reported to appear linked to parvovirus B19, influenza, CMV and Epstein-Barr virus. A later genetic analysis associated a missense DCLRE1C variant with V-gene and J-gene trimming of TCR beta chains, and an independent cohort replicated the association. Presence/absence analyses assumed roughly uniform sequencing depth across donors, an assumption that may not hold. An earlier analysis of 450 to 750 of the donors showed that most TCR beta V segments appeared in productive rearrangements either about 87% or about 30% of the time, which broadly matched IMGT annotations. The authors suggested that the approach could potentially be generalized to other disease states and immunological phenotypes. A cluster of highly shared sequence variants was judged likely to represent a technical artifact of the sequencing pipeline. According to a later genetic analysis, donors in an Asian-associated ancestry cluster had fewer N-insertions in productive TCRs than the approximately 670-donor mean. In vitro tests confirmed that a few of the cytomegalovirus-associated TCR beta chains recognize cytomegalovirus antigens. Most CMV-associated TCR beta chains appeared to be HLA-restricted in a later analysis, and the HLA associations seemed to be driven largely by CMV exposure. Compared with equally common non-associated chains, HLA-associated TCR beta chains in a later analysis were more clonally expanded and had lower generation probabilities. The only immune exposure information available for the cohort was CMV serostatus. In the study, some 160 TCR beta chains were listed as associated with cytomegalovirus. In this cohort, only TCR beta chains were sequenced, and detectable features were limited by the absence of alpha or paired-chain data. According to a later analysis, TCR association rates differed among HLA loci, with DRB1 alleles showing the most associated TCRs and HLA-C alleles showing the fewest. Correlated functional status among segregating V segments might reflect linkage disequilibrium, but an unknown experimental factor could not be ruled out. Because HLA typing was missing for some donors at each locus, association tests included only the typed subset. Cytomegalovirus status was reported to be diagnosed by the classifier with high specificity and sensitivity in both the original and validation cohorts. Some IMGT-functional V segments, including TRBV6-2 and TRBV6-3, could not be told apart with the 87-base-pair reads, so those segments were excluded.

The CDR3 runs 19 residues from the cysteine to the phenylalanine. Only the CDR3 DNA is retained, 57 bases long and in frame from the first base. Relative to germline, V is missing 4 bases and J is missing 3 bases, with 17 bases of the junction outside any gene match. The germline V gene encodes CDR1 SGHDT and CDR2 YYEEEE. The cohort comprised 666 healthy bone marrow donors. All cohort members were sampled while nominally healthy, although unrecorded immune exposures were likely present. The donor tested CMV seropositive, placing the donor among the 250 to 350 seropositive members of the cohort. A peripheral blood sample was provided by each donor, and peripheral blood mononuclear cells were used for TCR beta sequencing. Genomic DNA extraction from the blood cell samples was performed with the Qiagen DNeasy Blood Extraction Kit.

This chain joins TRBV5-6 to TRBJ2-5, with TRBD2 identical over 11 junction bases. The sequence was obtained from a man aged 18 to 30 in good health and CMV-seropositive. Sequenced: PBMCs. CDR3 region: CASSPAYKLAGVTKETQYF. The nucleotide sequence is TGTGCCAGCAGCCCGGCTTACAAACTAGCGGGAGTAACAAAAGAGACCCAGTACTTC.